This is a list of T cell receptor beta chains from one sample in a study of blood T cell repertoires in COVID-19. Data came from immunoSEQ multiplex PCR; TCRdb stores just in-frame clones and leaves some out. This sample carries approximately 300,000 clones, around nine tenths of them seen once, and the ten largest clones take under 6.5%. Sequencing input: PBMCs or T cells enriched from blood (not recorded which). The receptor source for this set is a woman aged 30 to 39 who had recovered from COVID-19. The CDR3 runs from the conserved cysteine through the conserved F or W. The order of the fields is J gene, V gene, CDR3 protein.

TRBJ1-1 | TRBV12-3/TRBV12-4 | CASSLIGTEAFF
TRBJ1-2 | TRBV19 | CASSTMYGGAAYGYTF
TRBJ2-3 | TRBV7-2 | CASSSLAGGTDTQYF
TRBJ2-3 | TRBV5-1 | CASSLRGVSTDTQYF
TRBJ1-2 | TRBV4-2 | CASSQFDRDNGYTF
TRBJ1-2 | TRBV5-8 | CASSSRDRGPYGYTF
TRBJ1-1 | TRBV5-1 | CASTNGHFTEAFF
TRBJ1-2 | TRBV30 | CAWRRGSNYGYTF
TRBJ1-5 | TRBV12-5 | CASGYGTGHPLNQPQHF
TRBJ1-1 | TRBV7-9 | CASSPRTKTPEAFF
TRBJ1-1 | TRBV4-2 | CASRQGLATEAFF
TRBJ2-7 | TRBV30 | CAWQLAGGLYEQYF
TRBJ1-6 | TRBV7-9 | CASSSGDTYNSPLHF
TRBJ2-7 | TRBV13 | CASSFSLVYEQYF
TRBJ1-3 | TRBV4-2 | CASSQELGTGKGNTIYF
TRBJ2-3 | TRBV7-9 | CASSLAGSDTQYF
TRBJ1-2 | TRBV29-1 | CSVVRTGGAEGYTF
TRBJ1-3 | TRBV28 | CASRPRTGGNTIYF
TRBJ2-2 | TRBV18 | CASSPTGTGELFF
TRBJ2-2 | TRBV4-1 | CASSLPGQGTGELFF
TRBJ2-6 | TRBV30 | CAWSVGGAGANVLTF
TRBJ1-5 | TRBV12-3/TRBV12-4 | CASSLQEYQPQHF
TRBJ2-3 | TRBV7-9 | CASSQYTDTQYF
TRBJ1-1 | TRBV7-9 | CASSHGGGLGMNTEAFF
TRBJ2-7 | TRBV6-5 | CASSGAYEQYF
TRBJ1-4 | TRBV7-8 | CASSGGGRGRWEKLFF
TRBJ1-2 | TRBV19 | CASSTLQGAYGYTF
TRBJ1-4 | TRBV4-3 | CASSRTGLNEKLFF
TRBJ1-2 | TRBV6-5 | CATKGDRRNYGYTF
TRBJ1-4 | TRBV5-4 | CASSLGQTATNEKLFF
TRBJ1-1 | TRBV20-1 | CSAPWGIEAFF
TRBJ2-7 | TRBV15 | CATSSSPRGEQYF
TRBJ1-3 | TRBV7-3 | CASSQGVGNTIYF
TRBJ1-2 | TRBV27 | CASSLSGGVYGYTF
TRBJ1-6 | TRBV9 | CASSVVAGRDSPLHF
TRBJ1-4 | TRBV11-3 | CASSLAPGEKLFF
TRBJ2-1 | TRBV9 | CASSVGGLYNEQFF
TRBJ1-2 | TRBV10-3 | CATLPGAANYGYTF
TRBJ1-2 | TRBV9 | CASSVQGEFGYTF
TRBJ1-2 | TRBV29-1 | CSARGTGVEGYTF
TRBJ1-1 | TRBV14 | CASSLQGRNTEAFF
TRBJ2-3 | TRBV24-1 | CATSAGTSGITDTQYF
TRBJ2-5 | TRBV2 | CASSREGGETQYF
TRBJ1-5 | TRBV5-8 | CASSLEWGRDQEQPQHF
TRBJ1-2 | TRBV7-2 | CASSRLGGPRVRYGYTF
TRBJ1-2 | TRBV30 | CAWSVRRDSNYGYTF
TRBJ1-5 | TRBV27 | CASSLSQGQPQHF
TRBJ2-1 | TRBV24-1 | CATSDPGTGGLEQFF
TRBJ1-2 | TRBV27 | CASSLRSGSSYGYTF